Presented here are 21 T cell receptor beta chains from one specimen sequenced in a study of cytomegalovirus exposure and HLA in healthy donors. The PCR made use of 60 Vbeta and 13 Jbeta primers. Only in-frame clones appear in the TCRdb table, and some are missing; sequencing was by immunoSEQ multiplex PCR. Its table records 60,000 to 70,000 clones. The sequenced sample was PBMCs. Every receptor here comes from a man aged 25-45 years in good health and CMV-seropositive.

In nucleotides, the CDR3 is TGTGCCAGCAGCTCAAAAACAGGGGCGACCATTGAGCAGTACTTC. Protein sequence: CASSSKTGATIEQYF. V is TRBV7-8 and J is TRBJ2-7; TRBD1 matches at 7 bases. J was trimmed by 7 bases and V by 4 bases; bases with no gene match: 13. The germline CDR1 and CDR2 sequences are SGHVS and FQNEAQ. CDR3 size: 15 residues.

The chain carries TRBV2 and TRBJ1-2; 7 nucleotides match TRBD1. Germline V gene lookup returns CDR1 SNHLY and CDR2 FYNNEI. V shed 4 bases and J 6 bases; nucleotides not matched to a gene: 8. The CDR3 length is 14 residues. The CDR3 is CASSVNDRADGYTF. The DNA of the CDR3 is TGTGCCAGCAGTGTAAACGACAGGGCCGATGGCTACACCTTC.

The V call is TRBV2, the J call TRBJ1-5, with D possibly being TRBD1 (5 bases). Trimming stripped 4 bases from V and 2 bases from J, with 9 bases between. The germline V gene has CDR1 SNHLY and CDR2 FYNNEI. The CDR3 runs 14 residues. Here the CDR3 reads CASSGVGGNQPQHF. CDR3 nucleotide sequence: TGTGCCAGCAGTGGGGTAGGGGGCAATCAGCCCCAGCATTTT.

The chain couples TRBV6-1 to TRBJ2-7; TRBD1 matches 8 bases. CDR3 size: 15 residues. The germline gives CDR1 MNHNS, CDR2 SASEGT. After removal of 1 base from V and 3 bases from J, the junction contained 5 bases not matched to a gene. The CDR3 loop is CASSEVLDRVYEQYF. The CDR3 coding sequence is TGTGCCAGCAGTGAAGTTCTGGACAGGGTCTACGAGCAGTACTTC.

Comment on this clone: Other DNA sequences in this sample translate to the same CDR3. The chain uses TRBV11-2 and TRBJ2-3, with D perhaps matching TRBD1 (6 bases). The CDR3 is 15 amino acids. V was pared by 1 base and J by 3 bases, with 11 bases between. Germline values: CDR1 SGHAT, CDR2 FQNNGV. The CDR3 nucleotides read TGTGCCAGCAGCTTAGCACTCAGGGGAACAGATACGCAGTATTTT. Its translation: CASSLALRGTDTQYF. Supplemented by reference TRBV11-2 and TRBJ2-3, the full variable domain reads EAGVAQSPRYKIIEKRQSVAFWCNPISGHATLYWYQQILGQGPKLLIQFQNNGVVDDSQLPKDRFSAERLKGVDSTLKIQPAKLEDSAVYLCASSLALRGTDTQYFGPGTRLTVL.

V and J are TRBV11-2 and TRBJ2-5, with a tentative D call TRBD2 (6 bases). Trimming shortened V by 1 base and J by 5 bases, and 17 bases separated the two germline ends. Germline V gene data show CDR1 as SGHAT and CDR2 as FQNNGV. The CDR3 spans 16 residues. Here the CDR3 DNA reads TGTGCCAGCAGCTTAGGTGTTAGCGGAGTAAGGGAGACCCAGTACTTC. It codes for CASSLGVSGVRETQYF.

This chain links TRBV30 with TRBJ1-2; the match to TRBD1 covers 9 bases. V shed 1 base and J 0 bases; nucleotides not matched to a gene: 12. CDR1 is GTSNPN and CDR2 is SVGIG in the germline V gene (reference sequence). The CDR3 totals 18 residues. DNA for the CDR3: TGTGCCTGGAGTGCCCCGGGACAGGGCGGTCCCGCTAACTATGGCTACACCTTC. The encoded protein is CAWSAPGQGGPANYGYTF.

V and J are TRBV4-1 and TRBJ1-1, with TRBD1 as a possible D gene (6 bases). The CDR3 is made up of 17 amino acids. The germline V and J ends were trimmed by 2 bases and 0 bases, with 16 bases remaining between them. Germline V gene sequence: CDR1 MGHRA, CDR2 YSYEKL. CDR3 amino acids: CASSQILWRGLNTEAFF. CDR3 DNA: TGCGCCAGCAGCCAAATACTGTGGCGGGGGCTGAACACTGAAGCTTTCTTT.

The chain joins TRBV6-5 to TRBJ1-5; tentative D call: TRBD1 (5 bases). Germline V gene data show CDR1 as MNHEY and CDR2 as SVGAGI. CDR3 length: 14 amino acids. Trimming took off 0 bases at V and 7 bases at J, with 10 bases between the two ends. The chain's CDR3 is CASSYSGGSQPQHF. The CDR3 DNA sequence: TGTGCCAGCAGTTACTCCGGGGGATCCCAGCCCCAGCATTTT.

The chain joins TRBV19 to TRBJ1-5; possible D gene TRBD1, 6 bases. There are 14 residues in the CDR3. Germline V gene sequence: CDR1 LNHDA, CDR2 SQIVND (reference sequence). The ends were cut back, 6 bases at V and 1 base at J, with 10 bases in the middle. The DNA of the CDR3 is TGTGCCAGTAGGGGGACACCGAGCAATCAGCCCCAGCATTTT. It is translated as CASRGTPSNQPQHF. The whole variable domain, remainder taken from reference TRBV19 and TRBJ1-5, is DGGITQSPKYLFRKEGQNVTLSCEQNLNHDAMYWYRQDPGQGLRLIYYSQIVNDFQKGDIAEGYSVSREKKESFPLTVTSAQKNPTAFYLCASRGTPSNQPQHFGDGTRLSIL.

The chain couples TRBV19 to TRBJ2-7; 11 bases are shared with TRBD1. CDR1 LNHDA and CDR2 SQIVND come from the germline V gene (reference sequence). CDR3 length equals 16 residues. After removal of 5 bases from V and 3 bases from J, the junction contained 9 bases not matched to a gene. Written as DNA, the CDR3 is TGTGCCAGTAGTCCGCGGACAGGGGGCATGTTCTACGAGCAGTACTTC. Its translation: CASSPRTGGMFYEQYF.

This chain connects TRBV6-1 to TRBJ1-1; unclear D gene. CDR1 is MNHNS, CDR2 SASEGT, per germline. The V and J ends lost 2 bases and 1 base respectively, with 8 bases between them. The CDR3 loop spans 14 amino acids. The CDR3 bases are TGTGCCAGCAGTGAAATCTACAGGAACACTGAAGCTTTCTTT. This sequence encodes CASSEIYRNTEAFF.

This chain uses TRBV19 with TRBJ2-7; D gene unclear. V was cut by 5 bases and J by 0 bases, with 11 bases left in between. Per the germline V gene, CDR1 is LNHDA and CDR2 is SQIVND (reference sequence). The CDR3 is made up of 14 amino acids. The CDR3 region is CASSSDKASYEQYF. In nucleotides, the CDR3 is TGTGCCAGTAGTTCTGACAAGGCCTCCTACGAGCAGTACTTC.

The chain uses TRBV29-1 and TRBJ2-1; 9 nucleotides line up with TRBD1. Germline V gives CDR1 SQVTM, CDR2 ANQGSEA. CDR3 length: 14 amino acids. V lost 6 bases and J lost 2; bases outside the gene matches: 5. CDR3 sequence (DNA): TGCAGCGTCCGGACAGGGGCACCCTACAATGAGCAGTTCTTC. It encodes CSVRTGAPYNEQFF.

The J gene is TRBJ1-2, the V gene TRBV5-5; 8 nucleotides align to TRBD1. CDR3 length: 14 amino acids. V shed 0 bases and J 7 bases; nucleotides not matched to a gene: 5. Per germline, CDR1 SGHKS and CDR2 YYEKEE (reference sequence). Here the CDR3 reads CASSLVDRVSGYTF. The CDR3 DNA reads TGTGCCAGCAGCTTGGTGGACAGGGTATCTGGCTACACCTTC.

The chain links TRBV30 to TRBJ1-2; TRBD1 might be the D (5 bases). The CDR3 consists of 13 residues. Deletions cut 4 bases from V and 4 bases from J, with 13 bases between. The germline V gene has CDR1 GTSNPN and CDR2 SVGIG (reference sequence). As DNA, the CDR3 is TGTGCCTGGACCAGAGACAGTCCCTATGGCTACACCTTC. Amino acids: CAWTRDSPYGYTF. The full variable domain, completed using reference TRBV30 and TRBJ1-2, is SQTIHQWPATLVQPVGSPLSLECTVEGTSNPNLYWYRQAAGRGLQLLFYSVGIGQISSEVPQNLSASRPQDRQFILSSKKLLLSDSGFYLCAWTRDSPYGYTFGSGTRLTVV.

The chain recombines TRBV4-2 with TRBJ2-6; TRBD1 matches 7 bases. Germline V gene sequence: CDR1 LGHNA, CDR2 YNFKEQ. The CDR3 has 18 residues. V gave up 4 bases and J gave up 2 bases; unmatched junction bases: 11. The CDR3: CASSPRDSPIAGANVLTF. DNA of the CDR3: TGTGCCAGCAGCCCACGGGACAGCCCCATCGCTGGGGCCAACGTCCTGACTTTC.

Written as DNA, the CDR3 is TGTGCCAGCACCTCTAGTAACGAGCAGTACTTC. This gives the protein CASTSSNEQYF. The chain recombines TRBV7-6 with TRBJ2-7; D remains unclear. V was clipped by 7 bases and J by 5 bases, with 9 bases between them. Germline CDR1 and CDR2: SGHVS and FNYEAQ. The CDR3 covers 11 residues.

The chain combines TRBV6-5 with TRBJ1-5; D possibly corresponds to TRBD1 (5 bases). The CDR3 is 15 residues long. Between the trimmed V and J ends, which lost 6 bases and 0 bases, there was a span of 12 bases. Germline values: CDR1 MNHEY, CDR2 SVGAGI. The CDR3 spells CASRLTGTSNQPQHF. For the CDR3, the DNA is TGTGCCAGCAGACTAACAGGAACTAGCAATCAGCCCCAGCATTTT.

The V gene is TRBV30, the J gene TRBJ2-5; a weak D match, TRBD1 (6 bases). From germline, CDR1 is GTSNPN and CDR2 SVGIG (reference sequence). V dropped 5 bases and J dropped 1 base, with 17 bases sitting between them. There are 15 residues in the CDR3. The CDR3 is CAWGPGTLSQETQYF. CDR3 coding DNA: TGTGCCTGGGGTCCCGGGACATTAAGCCAAGAGACCCAGTACTTC.

V gene TRBV5-8 combines with J gene TRBJ2-7; 11 bases are a match to TRBD2. Germline CDR1 is SGHTS and CDR2 is YDEGEE. The CDR3 length is 15 residues. V trimming: 4 bases; J trimming: 3 bases; junction bases outside the gene matches: 6. In DNA, the CDR3 is TGTGCCAGCAGCCTACTAGCGGGAGCACACTACGAGCAGTACTTC. Translation gives CASSLLAGAHYEQYF.